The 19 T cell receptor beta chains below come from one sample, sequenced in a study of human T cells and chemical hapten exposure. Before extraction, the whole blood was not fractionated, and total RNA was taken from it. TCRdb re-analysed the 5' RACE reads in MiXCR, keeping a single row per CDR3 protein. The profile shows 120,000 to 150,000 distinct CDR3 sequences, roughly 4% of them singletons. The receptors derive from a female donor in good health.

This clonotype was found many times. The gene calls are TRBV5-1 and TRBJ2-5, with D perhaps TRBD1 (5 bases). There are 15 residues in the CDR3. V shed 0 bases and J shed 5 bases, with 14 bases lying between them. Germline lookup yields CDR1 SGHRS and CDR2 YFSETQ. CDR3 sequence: CASSLAGQAGETQYF. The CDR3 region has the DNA TGCGCCAGCAGCTTGGCCGGGCAGGCAGGGGAGACCCAGTACTTC.

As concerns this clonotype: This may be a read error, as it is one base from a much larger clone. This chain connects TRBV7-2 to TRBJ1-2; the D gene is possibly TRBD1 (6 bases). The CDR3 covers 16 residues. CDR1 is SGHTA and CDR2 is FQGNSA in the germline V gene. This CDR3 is CASSPRGGHQPFGYNF. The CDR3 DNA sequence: TGTGCCAGCAGCCCTAGGGGGGGACACCAACCGTTCGGCTACAACTTC.

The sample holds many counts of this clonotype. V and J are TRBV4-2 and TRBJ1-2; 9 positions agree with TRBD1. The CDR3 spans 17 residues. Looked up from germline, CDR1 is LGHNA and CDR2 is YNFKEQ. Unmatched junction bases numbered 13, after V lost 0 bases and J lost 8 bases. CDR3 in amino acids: CASSQDRGGGTGRGYTF. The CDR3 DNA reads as TGTGCCAGCAGCCAAGATCGAGGAGGAGGGACAGGGCGGGGCTACACCTTC.

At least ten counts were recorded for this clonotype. The CDR3 loop reads CASSQDLAGGIYNEQFF. The CDR3 region has the DNA TGTGCCAGCAGCCAAGATTTAGCGGGGGGGATTTACAATGAGCAGTTCTTC. The V gene is TRBV3-1, the J gene TRBJ2-1; 11 bases map to TRBD2. Germline assignment: CDR1 LGHDT and CDR2 YNNKEL (reference sequence). The CDR3 is 17 amino acids. V was clipped by 0 bases and J by 4 bases; unmatched bases: 5.

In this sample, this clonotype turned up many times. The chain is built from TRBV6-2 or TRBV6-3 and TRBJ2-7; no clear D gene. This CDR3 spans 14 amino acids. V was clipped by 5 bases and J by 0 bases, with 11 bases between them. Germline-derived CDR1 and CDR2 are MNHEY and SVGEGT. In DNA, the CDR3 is TGTGCCAGCAGTCCGGGCAGTTTCTCCTACGAGCAGTACTTC. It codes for CASSPGSFSYEQYF.

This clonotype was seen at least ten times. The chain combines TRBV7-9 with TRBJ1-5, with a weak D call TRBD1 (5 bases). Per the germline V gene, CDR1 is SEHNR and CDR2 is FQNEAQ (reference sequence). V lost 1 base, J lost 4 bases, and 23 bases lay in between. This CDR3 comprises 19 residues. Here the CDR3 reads CASSLVSLRSLDKNQPQHF. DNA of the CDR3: TGTGCCAGCAGCTTAGTTTCTCTGCGGTCATTGGACAAGAATCAGCCCCAGCATTTT.

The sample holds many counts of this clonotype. The CDR3 DNA is TGTGCCAGCATCCGACAGGGCACTAACTATGGCTACACCTTC. This encodes CASIRQGTNYGYTF. V and J are TRBV7-2 and TRBJ1-2; 7 bases match TRBD1. CDR1 is SGHTA and CDR2 is FQGNSA in the germline V gene. This CDR3 contains 14 residues. J lost 0 bases, V lost 7 bases, and 5 bases had no gene match. The whole variable domain, filled in from reference TRBV7-2 and TRBJ1-2, reads GAGVSQSPSNKVTEKGKDVELRCDPISGHTALYWYRQSLGQGLEFLIYFQGNSAPDKSGLPSDRFSAERTGGSVSTLTIQRTQQEDSAVYLCASIRQGTNYGYTFGSGTRLTVV.

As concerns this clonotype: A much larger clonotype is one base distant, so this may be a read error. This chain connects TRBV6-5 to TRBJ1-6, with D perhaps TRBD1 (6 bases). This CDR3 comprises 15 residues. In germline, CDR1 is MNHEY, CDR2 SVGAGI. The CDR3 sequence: CASSSGQRFNTPLHF. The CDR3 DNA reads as TGTGCCAGCAGTTCAGGACAGCGTTTTAATACACCCCTCCACTTT.

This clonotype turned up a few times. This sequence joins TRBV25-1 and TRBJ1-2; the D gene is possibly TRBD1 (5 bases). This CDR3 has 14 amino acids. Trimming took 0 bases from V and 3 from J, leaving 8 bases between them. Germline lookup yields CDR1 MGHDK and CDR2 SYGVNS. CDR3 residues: CASSEYGGYYGYTF. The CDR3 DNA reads TGTGCCAGCAGTGAATATGGGGGGTACTATGGCTACACCTTC.

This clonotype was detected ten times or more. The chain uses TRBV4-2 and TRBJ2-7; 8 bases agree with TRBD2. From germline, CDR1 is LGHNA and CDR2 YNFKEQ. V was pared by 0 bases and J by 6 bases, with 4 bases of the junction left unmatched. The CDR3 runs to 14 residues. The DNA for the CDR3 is TGTGCCAGCAGCCAAGACGGGAGGGGTAGCGAGCAGTACTTC. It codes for CASSQDGRGSEQYF.

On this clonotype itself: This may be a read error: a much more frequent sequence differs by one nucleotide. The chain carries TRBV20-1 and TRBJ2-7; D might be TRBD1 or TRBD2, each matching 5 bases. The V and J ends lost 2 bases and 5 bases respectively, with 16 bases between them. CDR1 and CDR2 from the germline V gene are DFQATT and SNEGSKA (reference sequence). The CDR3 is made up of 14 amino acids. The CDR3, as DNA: TGCAGTGCTAGACCCCCCGCCGGGACCGACGAGCAGTACTTC. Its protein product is CSARPPAGTDEQYF.

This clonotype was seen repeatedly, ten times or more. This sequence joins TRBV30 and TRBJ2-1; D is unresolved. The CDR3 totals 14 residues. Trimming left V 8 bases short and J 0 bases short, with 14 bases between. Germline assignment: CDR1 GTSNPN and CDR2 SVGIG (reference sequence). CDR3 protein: CARKGPSSYNEQFF. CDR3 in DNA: TGTGCCCGAAAAGGACCGAGCTCCTACAATGAGCAGTTCTTC.

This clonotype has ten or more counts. The DNA for the CDR3 is TGCGCCAGCAGCCCCTCTGGGGGCCGGGACAGGGGCGTCAATGAGCAGTTCTTC. It is translated as CASSPSGGRDRGVNEQFF. V and J are TRBV4-1 and TRBJ2-1; 10 positions match TRBD1. Germline-derived CDR1 and CDR2 are MGHRA and YSYEKL. J lost 6 bases, V lost 4 bases, and 15 bases had no gene match. The CDR3 contains 18 residues.

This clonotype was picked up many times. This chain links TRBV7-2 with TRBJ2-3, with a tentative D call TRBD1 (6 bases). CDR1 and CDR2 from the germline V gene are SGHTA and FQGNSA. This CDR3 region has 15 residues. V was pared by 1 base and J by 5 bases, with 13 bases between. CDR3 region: CASSLGMGAVDTQYF. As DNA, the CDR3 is TGTGCCAGCAGCTTAGGAATGGGGGCAGTAGATACGCAGTATTTT.

The CDR3 DNA reads as TGTGCCAGCAGTTACGGCGGGTTCAGGAACACTGAAGCTTTCTTT. This encodes CASSYGGFRNTEAFF. The chain joins TRBV6-2 or TRBV6-3 to TRBJ1-1; unclear D gene. The CDR3 loop spans 15 amino acids. Trimming left V 2 bases short and J 1 base short, with 11 bases between. CDR1 is MNHEY, CDR2 SVGEGT, per germline.

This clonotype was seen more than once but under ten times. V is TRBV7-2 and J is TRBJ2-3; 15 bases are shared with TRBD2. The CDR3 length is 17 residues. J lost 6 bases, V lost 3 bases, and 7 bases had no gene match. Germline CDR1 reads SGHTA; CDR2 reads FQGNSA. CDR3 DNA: TGTGCCAGCAGCTTTCAGGGACTAGCGGGGGGTCGGGATACGCAGTATTTT. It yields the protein CASSFQGLAGGRDTQYF.

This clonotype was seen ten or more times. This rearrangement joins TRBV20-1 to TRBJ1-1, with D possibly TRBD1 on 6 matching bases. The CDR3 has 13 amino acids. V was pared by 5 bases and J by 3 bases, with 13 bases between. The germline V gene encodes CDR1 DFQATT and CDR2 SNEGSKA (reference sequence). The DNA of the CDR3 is TGCAGTGCTCTATGGACAGAGCACACTGAAGCTTTCTTT. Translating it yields CSALWTEHTEAFF.

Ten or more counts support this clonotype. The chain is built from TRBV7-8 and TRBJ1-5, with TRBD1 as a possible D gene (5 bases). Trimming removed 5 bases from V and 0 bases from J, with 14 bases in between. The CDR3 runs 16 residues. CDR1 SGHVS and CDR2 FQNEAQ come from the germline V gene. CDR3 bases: TGTGCCAGCAGCCTCCACGGCAGGGCTAGCAATCAGCCCCAGCATTTT. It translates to CASSLHGRASNQPQHF. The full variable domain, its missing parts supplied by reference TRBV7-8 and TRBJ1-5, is GAGVSQSPRYKVAKRGQDVALRCDPISGHVSLFWYQQALGQGPEFLTYFQNEAQLDKSGLPSDRFFAERPEGSVSTLKIQRTQQEDSAVYLCASSLHGRASNQPQHFGDGTRLSIL.

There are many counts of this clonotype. CDR3 region: CSVPSPGTAEKLFF. CDR3 coding DNA: TGCAGCGTCCCCAGCCCTGGCACAGCTGAAAAACTGTTTTTT. V and J are TRBV29-1 and TRBJ1-4, with D unresolved. Per germline, CDR1 SQVTM and CDR2 ANQGSEA. V was shortened by 6 bases and J by 7 bases, with 18 bases between the two germline ends. The CDR3 is 14 residues long. Variable domain in full (rest from reference TRBV29-1 and TRBJ1-4): SAVISQKPSRDICQRGTSLTIQCQVDSQVTMMFWYRQQPGQSLTLIATANQGSEATYESGFVIDKFPISRPNLTFSTLTVSNMSPEDSSIYLCSVPSPGTAEKLFFGSGTQLSVL.